What follows is one T cell receptor (beta chain) and its context. Its antigen is undetermined. Libraries were prepared by immunoSEQ multiplex PCR; TCRdb keeps only in-frame clonotypes and omits some of them. The top ten clones hold approximately 3.2% of a sample with about 56,000 clones, around 83% of them seen once. CDR3 size: 14 residues. Looked up from germline, CDR1 is LGHNA and CDR2 is YSLEER. The germline V and J ends were trimmed by 0 bases and 6 bases, with 11 bases remaining between them. Time point described: week 47, end of study. Every single dose of the vaccine, 300 ug of mutant IDH1 20-mer peptide, came with topical imiquimod. Across weeks 1, 3, 5, 7, 11, 15, 19 and 23, patients received a vaccination each time, eight in all. This specimen belongs to a study of a mutant IDH1 vaccine in newly diagnosed glioma. Study information: Patients received vaccination from 4-6 weeks after radiotherapy alone, or with temozolomide cycles. Patients under treatment included roughly 62% males and approximately 38% females and had a mean age of 40.4 years. Those enrolled had earlier been treated with radiotherapy, temozolomide, or both, mostly both.

This receptor was taken from a woman between 45 and 65 years old with glioma. The chain links TRBV4-3 to TRBJ1-1; D is possibly TRBD1 (5 bases). The sample consisted of PBMCs, taken from a glioma patient whose treatment included an IDH1 peptide vaccine. The CDR3 sequence is CASSQDLKGPEAFF. The CDR3 nucleotides read TGCGCCAGCAGCCAAGATCTGAAGGGACCTGAAGCTTTCTTT.